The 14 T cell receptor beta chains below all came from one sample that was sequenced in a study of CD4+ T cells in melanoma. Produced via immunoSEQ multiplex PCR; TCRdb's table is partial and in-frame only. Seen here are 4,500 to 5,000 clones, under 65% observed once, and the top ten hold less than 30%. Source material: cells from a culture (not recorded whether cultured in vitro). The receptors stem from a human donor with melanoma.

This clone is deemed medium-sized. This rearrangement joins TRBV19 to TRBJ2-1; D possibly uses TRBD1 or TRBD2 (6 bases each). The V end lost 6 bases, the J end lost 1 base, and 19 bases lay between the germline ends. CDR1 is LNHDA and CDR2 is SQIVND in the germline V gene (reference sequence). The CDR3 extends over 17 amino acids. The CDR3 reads CASRSRPKGGSYNEQFF. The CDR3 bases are TGTGCCAGTAGGTCACGCCCTAAGGGGGGTTCCTACAATGAGCAGTTCTTC.

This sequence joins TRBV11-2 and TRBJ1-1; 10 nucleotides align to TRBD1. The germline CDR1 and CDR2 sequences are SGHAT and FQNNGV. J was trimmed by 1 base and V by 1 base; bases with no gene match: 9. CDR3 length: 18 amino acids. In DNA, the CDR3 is TGTGCCAGCAGCTTAGCCCCGGGACAGGGGATGCCGAACACTGAAGCTTTCTTT. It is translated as CASSLAPGQGMPNTEAFF.

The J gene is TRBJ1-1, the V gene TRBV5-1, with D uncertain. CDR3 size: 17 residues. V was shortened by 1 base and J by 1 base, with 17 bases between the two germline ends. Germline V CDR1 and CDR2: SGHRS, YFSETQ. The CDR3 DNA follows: TGCGCCAGCAGCTTGAACCGGGCGGACCCTTCGAACACTGAAGCTTTCTTT. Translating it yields CASSLNRADPSNTEAFF.

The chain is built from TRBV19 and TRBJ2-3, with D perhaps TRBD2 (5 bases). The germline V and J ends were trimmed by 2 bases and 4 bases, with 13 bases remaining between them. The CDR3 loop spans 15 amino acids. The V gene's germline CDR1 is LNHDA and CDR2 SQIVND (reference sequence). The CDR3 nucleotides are TGTGCCAGTAGTATAAGGAGCGGTAAGGCAGATACGCAGTATTTT. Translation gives CASSIRSGKADTQYF.

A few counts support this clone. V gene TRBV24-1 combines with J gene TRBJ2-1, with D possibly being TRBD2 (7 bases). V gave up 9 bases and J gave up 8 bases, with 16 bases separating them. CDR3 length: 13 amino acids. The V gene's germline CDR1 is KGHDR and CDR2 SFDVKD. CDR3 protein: CATGRGGRDEQFF. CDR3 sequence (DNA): TGTGCCACCGGGAGGGGGGGGCGGGATGAGCAGTTCTTC.

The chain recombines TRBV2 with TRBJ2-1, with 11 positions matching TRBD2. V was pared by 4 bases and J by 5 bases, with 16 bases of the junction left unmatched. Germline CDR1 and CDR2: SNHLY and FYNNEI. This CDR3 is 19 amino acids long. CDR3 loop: CASSGVLAGGATPNNEQFF. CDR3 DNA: TGTGCCAGCAGTGGAGTGTTAGCGGGGGGGGCCACCCCTAACAATGAGCAGTTCTTC.

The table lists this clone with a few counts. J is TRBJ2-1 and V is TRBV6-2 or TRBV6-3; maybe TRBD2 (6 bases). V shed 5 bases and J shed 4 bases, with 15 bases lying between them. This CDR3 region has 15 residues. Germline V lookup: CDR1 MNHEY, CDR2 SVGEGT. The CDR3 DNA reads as TGTGCCAGCAGTAGGCCCCTCGGGGGATACAATGAGCAGTTCTTC. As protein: CASSRPLGGYNEQFF.

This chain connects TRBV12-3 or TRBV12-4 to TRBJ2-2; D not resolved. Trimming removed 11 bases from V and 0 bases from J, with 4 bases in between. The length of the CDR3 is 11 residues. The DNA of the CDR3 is TGTGCCGTCGCGAACACCGGGGAGCTGTTTTTT. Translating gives CAVANTGELFF.

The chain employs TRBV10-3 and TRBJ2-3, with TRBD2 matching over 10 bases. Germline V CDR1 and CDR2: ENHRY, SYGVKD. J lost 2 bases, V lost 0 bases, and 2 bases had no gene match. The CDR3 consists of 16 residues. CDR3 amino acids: CAISESSGGVTDTQYF. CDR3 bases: TGTGCCATCAGTGAGTCCAGCGGGGGGGTCACAGATACGCAGTATTTT.

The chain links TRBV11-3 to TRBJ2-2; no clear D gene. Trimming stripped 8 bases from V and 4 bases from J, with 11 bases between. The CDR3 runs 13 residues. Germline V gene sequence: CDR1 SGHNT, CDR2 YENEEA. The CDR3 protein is CASSLAPTGELFF. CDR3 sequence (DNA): TGTGCCAGCTCATTGGCCCCCACCGGGGAGCTGTTTTTT.

CDR3 coding DNA: TGTGCCAGCAGCTTGCAGGGGACCTACGAGCAGTACTTC. Its protein product is CASSLQGTYEQYF. This chain connects TRBV5-8 to TRBJ2-7, with a weak D call TRBD1 (6 bases). Germline CDR1 reads SGHTS; CDR2 reads YDEGEE. CDR3 length: 13 residues. The germline V and J ends were trimmed by 1 base and 2 bases, with 7 bases remaining between them.

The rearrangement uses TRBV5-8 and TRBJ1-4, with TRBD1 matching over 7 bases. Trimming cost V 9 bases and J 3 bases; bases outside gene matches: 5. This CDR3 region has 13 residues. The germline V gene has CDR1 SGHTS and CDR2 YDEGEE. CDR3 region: CATRQGANEKLFF. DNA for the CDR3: TGTGCCACGAGACAGGGAGCTAATGAAAAACTGTTTTTT. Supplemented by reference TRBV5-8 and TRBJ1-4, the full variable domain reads EAGVTQSPTHLIKTRGQQATLRCSPISGHTSVYWYQQALGLGLQFLLWYDEGEERNRGNFPPRFSGRQFPNYSSELNVNALELEDSALYLCATRQGANEKLFFGSGTQLSVL.

The CDR3 DNA sequence: TGTGCCTGGAGGGGCGGCGGAGCCTACGAGCAGTACTTC. Its translation is CAWRGGGAYEQYF. This chain connects TRBV30 to TRBJ2-7; D not resolved. This CDR3 spans 13 amino acids. Deletions cut 3 bases from V and 2 bases from J, with 11 bases between. Germline CDR1 is GTSNPN and CDR2 is SVGIG (reference sequence).

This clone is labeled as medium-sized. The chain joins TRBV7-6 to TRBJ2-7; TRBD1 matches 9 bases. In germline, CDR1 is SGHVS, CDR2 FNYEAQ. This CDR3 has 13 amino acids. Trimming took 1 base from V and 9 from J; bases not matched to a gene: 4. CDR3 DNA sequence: TGTGCCAGCAGCTTAGAACAGGGGGCTCGGCAGTACTTC. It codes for CASSLEQGARQYF.